The rows below give T cell receptor beta chains drawn from one sample of a study of blood T cell repertoires in COVID-19. Sequencing used immunoSEQ multiplex PCR; TCRdb keeps in-frame clones, though not all of them. Of about 120,000 clones in the sample, roughly nine tenths were seen once. Sequencing was carried out using peripheral blood. These receptors were obtained from a man in his 70s with active or convalescent COVID-19. Each CDR3 is given with its conserved first and last residue. The D gene is left open where the match is weak. Clone sizes are given selectively: once, few, many, or a class where the clone is expanded.

>NA|NA|TRBV7-9|TRBJ1-6
TGTGCCAGCACCATTGGGGGGGTTCGACGGAATTCACCCCTCCACTTT
CASTIGGVRRNSPLHF
>NA|NA|TRBV27|TRBJ2-3
TGTGCCAGCAGTTTATTGACGGCGGGTGATACGCAGTATTTT
CASSLLTAGDTQYF
>TRBD1|NA|TRBV3-1/TRBV3-2|TRBJ1-4
TGTGCCAGCAGTGCCGGGACAGGTGGGAATGAAAAACTGTTTTTT
CASSAGTGGNEKLFF
>NA|NA|TRBV19|TRBJ2-3
TGTGCCAGTAGTATCGGTGTAGCGGGCACAGATACGCAGTATTTT
CASSIGVAGTDTQYF
>NA|NA|TRBV3-1/TRBV3-2|TRBJ2-1
TGTGCCAGCAGCCCCGCTCTTACTTCCTACAATGAGCAGTTCTTC
CASSPALTSYNEQFF
>TRBD2|NA|TRBV28|TRBJ2-1
TGTGCCAGCAGTCCAACAACCGGGACTAGCGGGAGCAATGAGCAGTTCTTC
CASSPTTGTSGSNEQFF
>NA|NA|TRBV6-5|TRBJ2-7
TGTGCCAGCAGTTACACCCAGGGAACCCCCGAGCAGTACTTC
CASSYTQGTPEQYF
>TRBD2|NA|TRBV6-5|TRBJ2-4
TGTGCCAGCAGTTACTCTCGGTCTAGCGGGTTGAACATTCAGTACTTC
CASSYSRSSGLNIQYF
>NA|NA|TRBV7-9|TRBJ1-2
TGTGCCAGCAGCTTATCTGGAGCTAACTATGGCTACACCTTC
CASSLSGANYGYTF
>TRBD2|NA|TRBV5-1|TRBJ2-1
TGCGCCAGCCACACCGGACTAGCGGGAAGTGAGCAGTTCTTC
CASHTGLAGSEQFF
>NA|once|TRBV6-5|TRBJ2-7
TGTGCCACCGGGGAGGTGTCGGGGTACGAGCAGTACTTC
CATGEVSGYEQYF
>TRBD1|NA|TRBV28|TRBJ2-5
TGTGCCAGCAGTTCTACTCCGAGGGCCTGGGACAGGGGCCCCGGGGCCCAGTACTTC
CASSSTPRAWDRGPGAQYF
>NA|few|TRBV25-1|TRBJ2-7
TGTGCCAGCAGTGAATTGGCTAGCACCTACGAGCAGTACTTC
CASSELASTYEQYF
>NA|NA|TRBV5-1|TRBJ2-7
TGCGCCAGCAGCTCCCTCCCGGGAGAGAATGGCGAGCAGTACTTC
CASSSLPGENGEQYF
>NA|NA|TRBV27|TRBJ1-4
TGTGCCAGCAGTCCCTCCGGAGGGGCTGGCACGAAAGTACTGTTTTTT
CASSPSGGAGTKVLFF
>NA|NA|TRBV10-2|TRBJ1-4
TGCGCCAGCAGTACACAGGGTGGAAATGAAAAACTGTTTTTT
CASSTQGGNEKLFF
>NA|few|TRBV2|TRBJ2-7
TGTGCCAGCAAGGTCGGACTACGAGGGCAGTACTTC
CASKVGLRGQYF
>TRBD1|NA|TRBV7-9|TRBJ1-1
TGTGCCAGCAGCCGTCTTTACAGGGGGCGTGGCACTGAAGCTTTCTTT
CASSRLYRGRGTEAFF
>TRBD2|NA|TRBV24-1|TRBJ2-1
TGTGCCACCAGTGATACCCCCGGCCCTAGCGGGCCTACGAATGAGCAGTTCTTC
CATSDTPGPSGPTNEQFF
>TRBD1|NA|TRBV7-2|TRBJ2-2
TGTGCCAGCAGCCCCGAGACAGGGGTGTGGGGCGGGGAGCTGTTTTTT
CASSPETGVWGGELFF
>NA|once|TRBV7-3|TRBJ2-7
TGTGCCAGCAGCCGGAGCGGAAGGACTGACTACGAGCAGTACTTC
CASSRSGRTDYEQYF
>TRBD1|NA|TRBV5-1|TRBJ2-1
TGCGCCAGCAGCTTGGAGGTCCGGGACAGGGGGAGCGTTGAGCAGTTCTTC
CASSLEVRDRGSVEQFF
>TRBD2|NA|TRBV5-1|TRBJ2-7
TGCGCCAGCAGCTTGGTGGTAGCGGGAGACTACGAGCAGTACTTC
CASSLVVAGDYEQYF
>NA|NA|TRBV5-4|TRBJ1-2
TGTGCCAGCAGCAATTTCGGTCCTTCCAATGTCTATGGCTACACCTTC
CASSNFGPSNVYGYTF
>TRBD2|NA|TRBV3-1/TRBV3-2|TRBJ2-2
TGTGCCAGCAGCACCAGAGCGGGAGTGGACACCGGGGAGCTGTTTTTT
CASSTRAGVDTGELFF
>NA|NA|TRBV24-1|TRBJ2-1
TGTGCCACCAGCCTCACCGGGACAAGGTGGTTCTTC
CATSLTGTRWFF
>TRBD2|NA|TRBV5-6|TRBJ2-2
TGTGCCAGCAGCTCTTACCGACTAGCGGGAGGGCCGGGCACCGGGGAGCTGTTTTTT
CASSSYRLAGGPGTGELFF
>NA|NA|TRBV27|TRBJ1-5
TGTGCCAGCAGTTTAGACGGAGGGTTTGGCAATCAGCCCCAGCATTTT
CASSLDGGFGNQPQHF
>NA|NA|TRBV18|TRBJ1-5
TGTGCCAGCTCACCAGCAGGGGATAGGGATCAGCCCCAGCATTTT
CASSPAGDRDQPQHF